What follows are 30 T cell receptor beta chains derived from one specimen sequenced in a study of CD8 T cells in ankylosing spondylitis. One entry per CDR3 protein results from TCRdb running MiXCR on the 5' RACE reads. The sample lists about 180,000 distinct CDR3 sequences; 9.8% were seen once. Sequencing was done on a sample of blood, either unsorted or a sorted T cell fraction (not recorded which). Receptor source: a female donor with ankylosing spondylitis or in good health (not recorded which).

This clonotype has more than one count but fewer than ten. The rearrangement uses TRBV10-3 and TRBJ1-5, with TRBD1 identical over 9 bases. The CDR3 runs 16 residues. The germline CDR1 and CDR2 sequences are ENHRY and SYGVKD. With V trimmed by 0 bases and J by 7 bases, 7 bases remained unmatched. CDR3 in DNA: TGTGCCATCAGTGAGTCTTTGACAGGGGGATTACAGCCCCAGCATTTT. Protein product: CAISESLTGGLQPQHF.

In this sample, this clonotype turned up a few times. V gene TRBV14 combines with J gene TRBJ2-1; TRBD2 matches at 8 bases. The CDR3 is 18 amino acids. Trimming cost V 0 bases and J 3 bases; bases outside gene matches: 10. The germline CDR1 and CDR2 sequences are SGHDN and FVKESK. Written as DNA, the CDR3 is TGTGCCAGCAGCCAAGAAATGAGAGCGAGCGGGGGCTACAATGAGCAGTTCTTC. Amino acid sequence: CASSQEMRASGGYNEQFF. Supplemented by reference TRBV14 and TRBJ2-1, the full variable domain reads EAGVTQFPSHSVIEKGQTVTLRCDPISGHDNLYWYRRVMGKEIKFLLHFVKESKQDESGMPNNRFLAERTGGTYSTLKVQPAELEDSGVYFCASSQEMRASGGYNEQFFGPGTRLTVL.

This clonotype was detected a few times. This chain uses TRBV20-1 with TRBJ1-2, with 7 bases aligning to TRBD1. V was clipped by 0 bases and J by 8 bases; unmatched bases: 12. Per the germline V gene, CDR1 is DFQATT and CDR2 is SNEGSKA (reference sequence). The CDR3 has 15 amino acids. The CDR3 DNA sequence: TGCAGTGCTAGAGACCCGCCGACAGGGTCGGGAGGCTACACCTTC. It specifies CSARDPPTGSGGYTF.

The table lists this clonotype with many counts. V is TRBV4-2 and J is TRBJ2-1, with 12 bases aligning to TRBD2. Germline V gene sequence: CDR1 LGHNA, CDR2 YNFKEQ. This CDR3 has 20 amino acids. The trim removed 0 bases at V and 8 bases at J, leaving 17 bases unmatched. The chain's CDR3 is CASSQDSSGSGLAGKHEQFF. Written as DNA, the CDR3 is TGTGCCAGCAGCCAAGATTCGTCCGGAAGCGGACTAGCGGGAAAGCATGAGCAGTTCTTC.

This clonotype was found a few times. This chain links TRBV5-6 with TRBJ2-3; tentative D call: TRBD2 (5 bases). V shed 1 base and J shed 5 bases, with 17 bases lying between them. Germline V gives CDR1 SGHDT, CDR2 YYEEEE. The length of the CDR3 is 16 residues. CDR3 residues: CASSLRASRLRDTQYF. CDR3 bases: TGTGCCAGCAGCTTGAGGGCTAGCCGGCTGAGAGATACGCAGTATTTT. Full variable domain (rest looked up from reference TRBV5-6 and TRBJ2-3): DAGVTQSPTHLIKTRGQQVTLRCSPKSGHDTVSWYQQALGQGPQFIFQYYEEEERQRGNFPDRFSGHQFPNYSSELNVNALLLGDSALYLCASSLRASRLRDTQYFGPGTRLTVL.

This clonotype was counted ten times or more. V and J are TRBV7-2 and TRBJ2-2; TRBD2 matches 13 bases. Trimming at V came to 0 bases and at J to 6 bases, leaving 13 bases not matched to a gene. From germline, CDR1 is SGHTA and CDR2 FQGNSA. The CDR3 sequence is 20 residues long. CDR3 DNA: TGTGCCAGCAGCTTAGCCTTACTAGCGGGAGGGCCGCAAGGCGCCGGGGAGCTGTTTTTT. Translated, it gives CASSLALLAGGPQGAGELFF.

V usage is TRBV7-2 and J usage is TRBJ2-1; D unclear. CDR3 length equals 14 residues. Germline V gives CDR1 SGHTA, CDR2 FQGNSA. Between the trimmed V and J ends, which lost 2 bases and 5 bases, there was a span of 10 bases. The DNA of the CDR3 is TGTGCCAGCAGCTTATTGGTGTCAGACAATGAGCAGTTCTTC. Its translation is CASSLLVSDNEQFF.

This clonotype was counted ten times or more. The chain carries TRBV7-3 and TRBJ2-1, with D unresolved. Trimming took 1 base from V and 6 from J, leaving 7 bases between them. The CDR3 is 13 amino acids. Germline V CDR1 and CDR2: SGHTA, FQGTGA. The DNA of the CDR3 is TGTGCCAGCAGCTTAAATCCGGGCAATGAGCAGTTCTTC. It specifies CASSLNPGNEQFF.

This clonotype came up many times. This chain connects TRBV24-1 to TRBJ2-1; possibly TRBD2 for D (5 bases). This CDR3 has 13 amino acids. Trimming removed 5 bases at V and 4 bases at J, with 8 bases between. CDR1 is KGHDR and CDR2 is SFDVKD in the germline V gene. The CDR3, as DNA: TGTGCCACCAGTGTTCAGCGGTACAATGAGCAGTTCTTC. It translates to CATSVQRYNEQFF.

There are many counts of this clonotype. The CDR3 spells CASSPRLGSGELFF. The CDR3 region has the DNA TGTGCCAGCAGCCCCAGACTAGGATCCGGGGAGCTGTTTTTT. V is TRBV11-3 and J is TRBJ2-2; D perhaps matches TRBD2 (6 bases). The germline gives CDR1 SGHNT, CDR2 YENEEA. There are 14 residues in the CDR3. Trimming stripped 5 bases from V and 6 bases from J, with 13 bases between.

This clonotype occurred a few times. The CDR3 loop is CASSPRTLSTDTQYF. The CDR3 coding sequence is TGTGCCAGCAGCCCCCGGACTCTTAGCACAGATACGCAGTATTTT. The chain carries TRBV7-2 and TRBJ2-3; the D gene is possibly TRBD2 (5 bases). V was trimmed by 5 bases and J by 0 bases, leaving 12 bases between them. Germline lookup yields CDR1 SGHTA and CDR2 FQGNSA. The CDR3 is 15 residues long.

This clonotype was seen repeatedly, ten times or more. The chain employs TRBV9 and TRBJ2-7; D is perhaps TRBD1 (6 bases). Germline CDR1 reads SGDLS; CDR2 reads YYNGEE. The CDR3 runs to 16 residues. V was clipped by 4 bases and J by 2 bases, with 19 bases between them. The CDR3 DNA is TGTGCCAGCAGCCCCGCCTCCGGGACAACCGCCTACGAGCAGTACTTC. It encodes CASSPASGTTAYEQYF.

The chain uses TRBV20-1 and TRBJ2-7; 9 bases are shared with TRBD2. Looked up from germline, CDR1 is DFQATT and CDR2 is SNEGSKA (reference sequence). J was trimmed by 2 bases and V by 3 bases; bases with no gene match: 2. The CDR3 is 13 amino acids. CDR3 nucleotide sequence: TGCAGTGCTAGGCAGCGGGGGGCCTACGAGCAGTACTTC. Protein: CSARQRGAYEQYF.

V is TRBV6-6 and J is TRBJ1-4, with 8 bases aligning to TRBD1. J lost 4 bases, V lost 6 bases, and 10 bases had no gene match. Germline values: CDR1 MNHNY, CDR2 SVGAGI (reference sequence). This CDR3 is 16 amino acids long. CDR3 DNA sequence: TGTGCCAGCAGCTCCGGAACAGGGGGACTTAATGAAAAACTGTTTTTT. Translation gives CASSSGTGGLNEKLFF.

The sample holds many counts of this clonotype. V is TRBV27 and J is TRBJ2-1; TRBD2 agrees at 11 bases. Trimming took 5 bases from V and 4 from J; bases not matched to a gene: 10. The germline CDR1 and CDR2 sequences are MNHEY and SMNVEV (reference sequence). The CDR3 spans 17 residues. CDR3 amino acids: CASSASPTSGIYNEQFF. The DNA for the CDR3 is TGTGCCAGCAGTGCCTCTCCGACTAGCGGGATTTACAATGAGCAGTTCTTC.

This clonotype has at least ten counts. V and J are TRBV6-5 and TRBJ2-7, with a tentative D call TRBD1 (6 bases). Trimming took 2 bases from V and 2 from J, leaving 10 bases between them. From germline, CDR1 is MNHEY and CDR2 SVGAGI. The CDR3 covers 14 residues. The CDR3 region is CASSYGRGTYEQYF. The CDR3 coding sequence is TGTGCCAGCAGTTACGGTAGGGGGACCTACGAGCAGTACTTC.

This clonotype occurred a few times. The V and J genes are TRBV5-1 and TRBJ1-4; D remains unclear. This CDR3 spans 16 amino acids. Trimming took off 2 bases at V and 0 bases at J, with 11 bases between the two ends. CDR1 and CDR2 (germline): SGHRS, YFSETQ. The CDR3 sequence: CASSFFGFATNEKLFF. The CDR3, as DNA: TGCGCCAGCAGCTTTTTTGGTTTTGCAACTAATGAAAAACTGTTTTTT. The full variable domain, with the rest looked up from reference TRBV5-1 and TRBJ1-4, is KAGVTQTPRYLIKTRGQQVTLSCSPISGHRSVSWYQQTPGQGLQFLFEYFSETQRNKGNFPGRFSGRQFSNSRSEMNVSTLELGDSALYLCASSFFGFATNEKLFFGSGTQLSVL.

V and J are TRBV5-4 and TRBJ2-7; D may be TRBD1 (5 bases). The germline V and J ends were trimmed by 4 bases and 7 bases, with 15 bases remaining between them. CDR3 length: 13 residues. Germline values: CDR1 SGHNT, CDR2 YYREEE (reference sequence). CDR3 sequence reads: CASSSDSQQEQYF. The CDR3 DNA is TGTGCCAGCAGCAGTGACAGCCAGCAGGAGCAGTACTTC.

This clonotype has at least ten counts. V usage is TRBV4-1 and J usage is TRBJ2-1; 11 nucleotides match TRBD2. The trim removed 1 base at V and 7 bases at J, leaving 9 bases unmatched. The germline V gene encodes CDR1 MGHRA and CDR2 YSYEKL. CDR3 length: 17 residues. The CDR3 DNA reads as TGCGCCAGCAGCCAAGTTATTAGCGGGAGGGCCAGGAATGAGCAGTTCTTC. Translated, it gives CASSQVISGRARNEQFF.

Only a few counts were recorded for this clonotype. The CDR3 reads CASSFGVSETQYF. CDR3 bases: TGTGCCAGCAGTTTTGGTGTTTCGGAGACCCAGTACTTC. The chain uses TRBV27 and TRBJ2-5, with D uncertain. Trimming took off 3 bases at V and 5 bases at J, with 10 bases between the two ends. The CDR3 runs to 13 residues. The germline V gene has CDR1 MNHEY and CDR2 SMNVEV (reference sequence).

This chain links TRBV7-2 with TRBJ2-1; D might be TRBD2 (6 bases). Germline V lookup: CDR1 SGHTA, CDR2 FQGNSA. The CDR3 contains 16 residues. V was pared by 1 base and J by 8 bases, with 18 bases between. The CDR3 region is CASSLGSVRERDEQFF. In DNA, the CDR3 is TGTGCCAGCAGCTTAGGCTCCGTACGGGAGCGCGATGAGCAGTTCTTC.

The sample holds many counts of this clonotype. The chain carries TRBV29-1 and TRBJ2-3; possibly TRBD2 for D (6 bases). Germline CDR1 and CDR2: SQVTM and ANQGSEA. The CDR3 extends over 15 amino acids. V was shortened by 1 base and J by 6 bases, with 17 bases between the two germline ends. CDR3 coding DNA: TGCAGCGTTGAAGCGGGGGAGAGCCGTTTGGATACGCAGTATTTT. It translates to CSVEAGESRLDTQYF.

The chain uses TRBV15 and TRBJ2-1, with 9 bases identical to TRBD2. The V gene end was trimmed by 8 bases and the J gene end by 0 bases; junction bases not matched to a gene: 14. This CDR3 region has 18 residues. Looked up from germline, CDR1 is LNHNV and CDR2 is YYDKDF (reference sequence). The DNA of the CDR3 is TGTGCCACCCACGGGTGGCTAGCGGGAACGAGCTCCTACAATGAGCAGTTCTTC. It codes for CATHGWLAGTSSYNEQFF.

At least ten counts were recorded for this clonotype. The chain couples TRBV29-1 to TRBJ2-3, with unresolved D. Trimming cost V 6 bases and J 7 bases, with 8 bases left between them. Germline CDR1 SQVTM, CDR2 ANQGSEA. This CDR3 is built from 10 residues. CDR3 bases: TGCAGCGTCATCGTTCATACGCAGTATTTT. As protein: CSVIVHTQYF.

This clonotype was seen many times. V and J are TRBV9 and TRBJ2-7; D is possibly TRBD1 (6 bases). The CDR3 totals 15 residues. V gave up 0 bases and J gave up 2 bases, with 12 bases separating them. CDR1 SGDLS and CDR2 YYNGEE come from the germline V gene. Here the CDR3 DNA reads TGTGCCAGCAGCGTAGAGGGGGTGTCGACCTACGAGCAGTACTTC. Translation: CASSVEGVSTYEQYF.

In its sample, this clonotype was seen a few times. V is TRBV4-3 and J is TRBJ2-2, with 12 bases lining up with TRBD2. The J segment lost 6 bases and the V segment lost 4 bases, leaving 6 bases of the junction unmatched. The germline CDR1 and CDR2 sequences are LGHNA and YSLEER. The CDR3 is 16 amino acids. The CDR3 spells CASSLSLAGGPGELFF. The CDR3 nucleotides read TGCGCCAGCAGCCTTTCCCTAGCGGGAGGGCCCGGGGAGCTGTTTTTT.

The genes are TRBV7-9 and TRBJ2-5; TRBD2 matches at 13 bases. V shed 5 bases, J shed 5 bases, and the junction held 11 bases outside the gene matches. Germline loops: CDR1 SEHNR, CDR2 FQNEAQ (reference sequence). The CDR3 length is 17 residues. The CDR3: CASSPGTSGKRRETQYF. The CDR3, as DNA: TGTGCCAGCAGCCCTGGGACTAGCGGGAAACGCCGGGAGACCCAGTACTTC. Drawing the rest from reference TRBV7-9 and TRBJ2-5, the complete variable domain is DTGVSQNPRHKITKRGQNVTFRCDPISEHNRLYWYRQTLGQGPEFLTYFQNEAQLEKSRLLSDRFSAERPKGSFSTLEIQRTEQGDSAMYLCASSPGTSGKRRETQYFGPGTRLLVL.

This chain joins TRBV9 and TRBJ2-1, with TRBD2 matching over 8 bases. J gave up 10 bases and V 4 bases, and 7 bases lay outside the gene matches. CDR3 length: 13 amino acids. Germline V lookup: CDR1 SGDLS, CDR2 YYNGEE. The CDR3 DNA sequence: TGTGCCAGCAGCCCCCTCCTAGCGGGCGAGCAGTTCTTC. Translating gives CASSPLLAGEQFF.

The chain recombines TRBV11-3 with TRBJ2-2; D not resolved. There are 14 residues in the CDR3. The V and J ends lost 0 bases and 5 bases respectively, with 7 bases between them. Germline V gives CDR1 SGHNT, CDR2 YENEEA. The CDR3 loop reads CASSLEYGTGELFF. In nucleotides, the CDR3 is TGTGCCAGCAGCTTAGAGTACGGGACCGGGGAGCTGTTTTTT.

V and J are TRBV7-9 and TRBJ2-5; D unresolved. V lost 6 bases to trimming and J lost 5 bases, with 7 bases between them. The CDR3 consists of 11 residues. Germline-derived CDR1 and CDR2 are SEHNR and FQNEAQ (reference sequence). The CDR3 DNA reads TGTGCCAGCAGGATGCGGGAGACCCAGTACTTC. Amino acids: CASRMRETQYF.